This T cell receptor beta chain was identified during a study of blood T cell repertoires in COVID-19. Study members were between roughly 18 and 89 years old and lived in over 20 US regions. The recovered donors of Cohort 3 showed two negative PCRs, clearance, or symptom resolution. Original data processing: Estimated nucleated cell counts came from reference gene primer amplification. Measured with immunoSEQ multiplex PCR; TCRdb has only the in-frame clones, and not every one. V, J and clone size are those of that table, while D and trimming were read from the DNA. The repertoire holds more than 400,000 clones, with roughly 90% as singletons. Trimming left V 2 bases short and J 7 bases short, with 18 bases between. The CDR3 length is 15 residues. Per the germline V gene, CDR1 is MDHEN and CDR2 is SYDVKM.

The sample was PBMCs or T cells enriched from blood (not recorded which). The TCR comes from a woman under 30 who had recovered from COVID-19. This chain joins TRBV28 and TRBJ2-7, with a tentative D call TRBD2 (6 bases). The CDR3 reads CASSLGSGGGDEQYF. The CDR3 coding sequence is TGTGCCAGCAGTTTAGGAAGCGGTGGAGGGGATGAGCAGTACTTC.